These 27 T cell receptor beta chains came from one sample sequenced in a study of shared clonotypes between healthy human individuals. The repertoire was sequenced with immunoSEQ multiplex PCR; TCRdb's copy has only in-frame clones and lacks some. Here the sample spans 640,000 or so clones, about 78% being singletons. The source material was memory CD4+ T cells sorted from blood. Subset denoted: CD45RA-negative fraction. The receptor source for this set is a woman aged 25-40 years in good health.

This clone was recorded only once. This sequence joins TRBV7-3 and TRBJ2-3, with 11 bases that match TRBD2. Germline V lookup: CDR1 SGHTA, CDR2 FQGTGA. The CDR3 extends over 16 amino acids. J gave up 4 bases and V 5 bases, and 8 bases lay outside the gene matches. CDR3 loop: CASSAISGRAPDTQYF. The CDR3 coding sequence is TGTGCCAGCAGCGCTATTAGCGGGAGGGCCCCAGATACGCAGTATTTT.

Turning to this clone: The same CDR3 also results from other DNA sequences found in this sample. The CDR3 DNA follows: TGTGCCAGCAGCTTAGAGGCGGGAGGGCCCTACGAGCAGTACTTC. Protein product: CASSLEAGGPYEQYF. The rearrangement joins TRBV7-2 to TRBJ2-7; 9 nucleotides line up with TRBD2. CDR1 is SGHTA, CDR2 FQGNSA, per germline. This CDR3 contains 15 residues. V was clipped by 1 base and J by 2 bases; unmatched bases: 3. The entire variable domain, with the rest obtained from reference TRBV7-2 and TRBJ2-7, is as follows: GAGVSQSPSNKVTEKGKDVELRCDPISGHTALYWYRQSLGQGLEFLIYFQGNSAPDKSGLPSDRFSAERTGGSVSTLTIQRTQQEDSAVYLCASSLEAGGPYEQYFGPGTRLTVT.

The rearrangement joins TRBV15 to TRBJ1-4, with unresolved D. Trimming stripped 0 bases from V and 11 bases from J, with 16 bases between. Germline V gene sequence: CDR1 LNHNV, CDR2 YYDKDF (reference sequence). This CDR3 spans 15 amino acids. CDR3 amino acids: CATSRDRRTRLKLFF. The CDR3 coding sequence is TGTGCCACCAGCAGAGATCGCAGGACGCGGTTGAAACTGTTTTTT.

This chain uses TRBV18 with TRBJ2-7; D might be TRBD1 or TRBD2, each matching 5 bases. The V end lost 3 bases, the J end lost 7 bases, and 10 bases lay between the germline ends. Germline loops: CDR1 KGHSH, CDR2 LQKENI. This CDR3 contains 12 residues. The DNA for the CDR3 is TGTGCCAGCTCACCCGGGACCGATGAGCAGTACTTC. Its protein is CASSPGTDEQYF.

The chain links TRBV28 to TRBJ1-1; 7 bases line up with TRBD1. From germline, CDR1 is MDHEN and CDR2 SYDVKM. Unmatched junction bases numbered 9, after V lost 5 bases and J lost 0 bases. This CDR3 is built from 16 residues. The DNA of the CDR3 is TGTGCCAGCAGTCGTGGGACAGTCTTAATGAACACTGAAGCTTTCTTT. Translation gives CASSRGTVLMNTEAFF. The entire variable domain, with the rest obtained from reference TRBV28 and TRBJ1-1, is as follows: DVKVTQSSRYLVKRTGEKVFLECVQDMDHENMFWYRQDPGLGLRLIYFSYDVKMKEKGDIPEGYSVSREKKERFSLILESASTNQTSMYLCASSRGTVLMNTEAFFGQGTRLTVV.

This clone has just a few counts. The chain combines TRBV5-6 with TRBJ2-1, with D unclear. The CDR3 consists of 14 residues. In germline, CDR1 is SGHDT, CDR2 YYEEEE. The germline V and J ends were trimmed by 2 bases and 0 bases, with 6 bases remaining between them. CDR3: CASSFRSSYNEQFF. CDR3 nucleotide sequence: TGTGCCAGCAGCTTCCGGAGCTCCTACAATGAGCAGTTCTTC.

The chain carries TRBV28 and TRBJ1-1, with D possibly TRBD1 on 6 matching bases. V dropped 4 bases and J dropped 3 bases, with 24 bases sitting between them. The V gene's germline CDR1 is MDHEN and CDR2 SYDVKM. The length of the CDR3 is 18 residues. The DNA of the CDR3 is TGTGCCAGCAGTTCCCGAGGGGTCTGGGGGGCGCGGGACACTGAAGCTTTCTTT. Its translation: CASSSRGVWGARDTEAFF.

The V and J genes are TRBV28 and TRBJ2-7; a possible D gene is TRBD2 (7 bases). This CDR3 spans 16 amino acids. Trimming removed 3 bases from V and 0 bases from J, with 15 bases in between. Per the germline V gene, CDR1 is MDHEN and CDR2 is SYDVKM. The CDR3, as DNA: TGTGCCAGCAGTTTGGGGGGGGCCGGGATCTCCTACGAGCAGTACTTC. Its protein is CASSLGGAGISYEQYF.

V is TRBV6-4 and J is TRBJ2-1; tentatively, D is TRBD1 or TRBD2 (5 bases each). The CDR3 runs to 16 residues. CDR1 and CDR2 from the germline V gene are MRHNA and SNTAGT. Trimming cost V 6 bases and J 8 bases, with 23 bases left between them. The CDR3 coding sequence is TGTGCCAGCAGCGAAACTGGGGGTAATGGCGCTTATGAGCAGTTCTTC. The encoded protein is CASSETGGNGAYEQFF.

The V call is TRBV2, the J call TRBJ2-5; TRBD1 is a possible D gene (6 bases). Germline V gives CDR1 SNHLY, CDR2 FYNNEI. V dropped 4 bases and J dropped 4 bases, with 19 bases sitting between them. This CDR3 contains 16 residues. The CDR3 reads CASSVGTQTRGETQYF. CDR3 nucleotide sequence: TGTGCCAGCAGTGTGGGGACGCAGACCAGGGGAGAGACCCAGTACTTC.

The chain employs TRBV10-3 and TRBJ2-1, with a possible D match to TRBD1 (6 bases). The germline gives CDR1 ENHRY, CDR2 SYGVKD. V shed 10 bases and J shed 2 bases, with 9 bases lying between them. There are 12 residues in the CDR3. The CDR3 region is CANRDPYNEQFF. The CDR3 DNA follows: TGTGCCAACAGGGACCCCTACAATGAGCAGTTCTTC.

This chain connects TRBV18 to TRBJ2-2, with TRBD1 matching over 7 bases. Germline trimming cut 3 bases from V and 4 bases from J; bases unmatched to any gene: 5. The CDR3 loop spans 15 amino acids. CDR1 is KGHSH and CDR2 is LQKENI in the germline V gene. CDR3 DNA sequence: TGTGCCAGCTCACCGGGACAGATATCCACCGGGGAGCTGTTTTTT. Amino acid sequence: CASSPGQISTGELFF.

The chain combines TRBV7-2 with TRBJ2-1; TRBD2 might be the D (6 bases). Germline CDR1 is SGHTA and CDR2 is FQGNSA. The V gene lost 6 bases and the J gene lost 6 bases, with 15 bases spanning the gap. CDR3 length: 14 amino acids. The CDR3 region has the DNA TGTGCCAGCAGATTCGCCGGGGGTGGCAATGAGCAGTTCTTC. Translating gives CASRFAGGGNEQFF. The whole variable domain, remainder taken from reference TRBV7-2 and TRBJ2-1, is GAGVSQSPSNKVTEKGKDVELRCDPISGHTALYWYRQSLGQGLEFLIYFQGNSAPDKSGLPSDRFSAERTGGSVSTLTIQRTQQEDSAVYLCASRFAGGGNEQFFGPGTRLTVL.

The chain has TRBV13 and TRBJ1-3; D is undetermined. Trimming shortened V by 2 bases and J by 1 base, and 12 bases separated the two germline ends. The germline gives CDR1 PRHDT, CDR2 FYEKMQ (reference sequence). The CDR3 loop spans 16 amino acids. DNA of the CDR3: TGTGCCAGCAGCTTAAAACCGGCGGGGTCTGGAAACACCATATATTTT. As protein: CASSLKPAGSGNTIYF.

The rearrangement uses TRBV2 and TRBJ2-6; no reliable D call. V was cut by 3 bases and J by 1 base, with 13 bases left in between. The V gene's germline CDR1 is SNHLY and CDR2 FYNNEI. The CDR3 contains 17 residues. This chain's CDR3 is CASSDLGRVSGANVLTF. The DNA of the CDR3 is TGTGCCAGCAGTGATCTTGGAAGGGTTTCTGGGGCCAACGTCCTGACTTTC.

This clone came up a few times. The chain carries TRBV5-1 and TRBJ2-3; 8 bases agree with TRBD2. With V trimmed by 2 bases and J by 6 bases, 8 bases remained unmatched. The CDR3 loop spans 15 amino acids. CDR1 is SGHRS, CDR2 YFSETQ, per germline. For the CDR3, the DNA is TGCGCCAGCAGCTTCCTAGCGGGTACGTTGGATACGCAGTATTTT. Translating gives CASSFLAGTLDTQYF.

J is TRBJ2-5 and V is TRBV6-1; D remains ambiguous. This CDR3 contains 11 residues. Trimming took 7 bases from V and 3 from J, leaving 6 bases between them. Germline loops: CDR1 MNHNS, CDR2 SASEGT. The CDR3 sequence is CASTLEETQYF. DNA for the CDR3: TGTGCCAGCACCCTCGAAGAGACCCAGTACTTC.

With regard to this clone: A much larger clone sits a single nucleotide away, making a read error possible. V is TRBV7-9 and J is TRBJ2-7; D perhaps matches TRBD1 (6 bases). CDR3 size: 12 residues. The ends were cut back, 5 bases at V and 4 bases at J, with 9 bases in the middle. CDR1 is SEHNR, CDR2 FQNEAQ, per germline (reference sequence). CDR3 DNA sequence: TGTGCCAGCAGCCAACAGGGTTACGAGCAGTACTTC. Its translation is CASSQQGYEQYF.

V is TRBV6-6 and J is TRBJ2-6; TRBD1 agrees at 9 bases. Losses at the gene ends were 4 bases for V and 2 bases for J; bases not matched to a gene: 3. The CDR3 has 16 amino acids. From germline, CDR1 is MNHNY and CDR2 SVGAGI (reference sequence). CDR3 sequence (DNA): TGTGCCAGCAGTTGGGGGACAGGGACTGGGGCCAACGTCCTGACTTTC. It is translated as CASSWGTGTGANVLTF.

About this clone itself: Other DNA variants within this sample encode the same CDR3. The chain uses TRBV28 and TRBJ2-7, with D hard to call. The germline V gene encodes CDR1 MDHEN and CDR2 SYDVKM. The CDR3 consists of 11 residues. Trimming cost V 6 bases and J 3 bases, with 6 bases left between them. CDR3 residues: CASRGSYEQYF. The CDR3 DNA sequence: TGTGCCAGCAGGGGTAGCTACGAGCAGTACTTC.

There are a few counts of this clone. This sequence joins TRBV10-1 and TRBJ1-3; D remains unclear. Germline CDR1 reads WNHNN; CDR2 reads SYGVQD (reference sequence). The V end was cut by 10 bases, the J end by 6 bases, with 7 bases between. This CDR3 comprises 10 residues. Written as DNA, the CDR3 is TGCGCCAACCCGACAAACACCATATATTTT. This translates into CANPTNTIYF.

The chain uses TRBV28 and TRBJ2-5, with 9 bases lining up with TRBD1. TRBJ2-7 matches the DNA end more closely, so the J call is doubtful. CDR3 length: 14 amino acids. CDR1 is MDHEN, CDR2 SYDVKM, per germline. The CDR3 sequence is CAIQSGTGNYEQYF. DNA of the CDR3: TGTGCCATCCAGTCCGGGACAGGGAATTACGAGCAGTACTTC.

The CDR3 loop reads CASSMGTSGSPYEQYF. CDR3 DNA sequence: TGTGCCAGTAGTATGGGGACTAGCGGGAGCCCCTACGAGCAGTACTTC. This chain uses TRBV19 with TRBJ2-7, with 14 bases aligning to TRBD2. Germline V gives CDR1 LNHDA, CDR2 SQIVND (reference sequence). Trimming at V came to 3 bases and at J to 2 bases, leaving 3 bases not matched to a gene. This CDR3 contains 16 residues.

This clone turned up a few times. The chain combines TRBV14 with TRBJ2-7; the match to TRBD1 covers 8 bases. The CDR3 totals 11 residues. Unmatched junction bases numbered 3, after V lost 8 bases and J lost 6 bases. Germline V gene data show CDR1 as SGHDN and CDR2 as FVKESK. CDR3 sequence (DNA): TGTGCCAGCGGACAGGGAGCCGAGCAGTACTTC. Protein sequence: CASGQGAEQYF.

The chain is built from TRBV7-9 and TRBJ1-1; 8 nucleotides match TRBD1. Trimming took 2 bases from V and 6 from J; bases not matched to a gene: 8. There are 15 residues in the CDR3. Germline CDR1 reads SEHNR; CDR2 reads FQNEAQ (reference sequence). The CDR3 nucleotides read TGTGCCAGCAGCTTAATGGCGGGACAGGCCCCTGAAGCTTTCTTT. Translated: CASSLMAGQAPEAFF.

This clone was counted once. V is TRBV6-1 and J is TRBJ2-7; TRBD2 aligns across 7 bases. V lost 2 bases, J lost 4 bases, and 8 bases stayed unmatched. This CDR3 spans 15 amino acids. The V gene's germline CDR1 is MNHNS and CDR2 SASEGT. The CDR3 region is CASSELASGPYEQYF. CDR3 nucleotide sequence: TGTGCCAGCAGTGAACTAGCTAGCGGACCTTACGAGCAGTACTTC.

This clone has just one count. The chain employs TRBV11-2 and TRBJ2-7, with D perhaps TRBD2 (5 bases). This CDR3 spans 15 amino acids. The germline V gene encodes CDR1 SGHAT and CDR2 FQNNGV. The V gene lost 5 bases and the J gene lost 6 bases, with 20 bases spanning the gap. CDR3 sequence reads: CASSPVGYFRGEQYF. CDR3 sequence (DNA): TGTGCCAGCAGCCCAGTTGGGTACTTTCGGGGCGAGCAGTACTTC.